This is a list of T cell receptor beta chains from one sample in a study of blood T cell repertoires in COVID-19. The table came from immunoSEQ multiplex PCR; TCRdb's copy has only in-frame clones and leaves some out. The data hold 210,000 or so clones, with 89% observed a single time. The sample taken for sequencing was peripheral blood. These receptor sequences come from a woman in her forties with acute or convalescent COVID-19. CDR3s include the opening cysteine and the closing phenylalanine or tryptophan. Fields, in order: D gene, J gene, V gene, clone size, CDR3 protein, CDR3 DNA. The D gene is left open where the match is weak. Not all rows give a size; the values are once, few, many and, for expanded clones, a class.

d_call: -; j_call: TRBJ2-1; v_call: TRBV7-2; clone_size: -; cdr3_aa: CASSLDPRNEQFF; cdr3_nt: TGTGCCAGCAGCTTAGACCCTAGGAATGAGCAGTTCTTC
d_call: -; j_call: TRBJ1-2; v_call: TRBV5-1; clone_size: -; cdr3_aa: CASSLGLRQDNYGYTF; cdr3_nt: TGCGCCAGCAGCTTGGGCTTAAGACAGGATAACTATGGCTACACCTTC
d_call: TRBD2; j_call: TRBJ2-2; v_call: TRBV7-3; clone_size: -; cdr3_aa: CASSLNSGGAGAGELFF; cdr3_nt: TGTGCCAGCAGCTTAAATAGCGGGGGGGCCGGCGCCGGGGAGCTGTTTTTT
d_call: TRBD1; j_call: TRBJ2-5; v_call: TRBV6-6; clone_size: -; cdr3_aa: CASSYSTGGKETQYF; cdr3_nt: TGTGCCAGCAGTTACTCGACAGGGGGCAAAGAGACCCAGTACTTC
d_call: TRBD1; j_call: TRBJ1-6; v_call: TRBV9; clone_size: once; cdr3_aa: CASSVGQGRSPLHF; cdr3_nt: TGTGCCAGCAGCGTAGGACAGGGACGGTCACCCCTCCACTTT
d_call: -; j_call: TRBJ1-2; v_call: TRBV13; clone_size: -; cdr3_aa: CASSSETVNYGYTF; cdr3_nt: TGTGCCAGCAGCTCCGAGACAGTTAACTATGGCTACACCTTC
d_call: -; j_call: TRBJ2-1; v_call: TRBV7-6; clone_size: -; cdr3_aa: CASSLAPSYNEQFF; cdr3_nt: TGTGCCAGCAGCTTAGCGCCCAGCTACAATGAGCAGTTCTTC
d_call: -; j_call: TRBJ2-3; v_call: TRBV9; clone_size: -; cdr3_aa: CASSVGGRARSTDTQYF; cdr3_nt: TGTGCCAGCAGCGTAGGAGGCAGGGCCAGGAGCACAGATACGCAGTATTTT
d_call: -; j_call: TRBJ2-1; v_call: TRBV5-6; clone_size: -; cdr3_aa: CASRFTGAEQFF; cdr3_nt: TGTGCCAGCCGATTTACAGGTGCTGAGCAGTTCTTC
d_call: -; j_call: TRBJ2-3; v_call: TRBV19; clone_size: -; cdr3_aa: CASTTFAGTDTQYF; cdr3_nt: TGTGCCAGTACCACCTTTGCGGGCACAGATACGCAGTATTTT
d_call: -; j_call: TRBJ1-2; v_call: TRBV15; clone_size: -; cdr3_aa: CATSLGGNYGYTF; cdr3_nt: TGTGCCACCAGCCTTGGGGGGAACTATGGCTACACCTTC
d_call: -; j_call: TRBJ2-1; v_call: TRBV10-3; clone_size: -; cdr3_aa: CAIGSQGRNEQFF; cdr3_nt: TGTGCCATCGGGTCACAGGGGAGGAATGAGCAGTTCTTC
d_call: TRBD1; j_call: TRBJ1-2; v_call: TRBV28; clone_size: -; cdr3_aa: CASTLTGGRGYTF; cdr3_nt: TGTGCCAGCACCTTGACAGGGGGACGCGGCTACACCTTC
d_call: -; j_call: TRBJ1-3; v_call: TRBV4-1; clone_size: -; cdr3_aa: CASSRSGLPLGSGNTIYF; cdr3_nt: TGCGCCAGCAGCCGAAGCGGCCTTCCCCTAGGATCTGGAAACACCATATATTTT
d_call: -; j_call: TRBJ1-3; v_call: TRBV2; clone_size: -; cdr3_aa: CASSVLSGNTIYF; cdr3_nt: TGTGCCAGCTCGGTCCTCTCTGGAAACACCATATATTTT
d_call: -; j_call: TRBJ1-4; v_call: TRBV10-3; clone_size: -; cdr3_aa: CAISESTQGSEGKLFF; cdr3_nt: TGTGCCATCAGTGAGTCGACGCAGGGGAGTGAAGGAAAACTGTTTTTT
d_call: -; j_call: TRBJ1-1; v_call: TRBV10-3; clone_size: -; cdr3_aa: CAIREQPNTEAFF; cdr3_nt: TGTGCCATCAGAGAACAGCCAAACACTGAAGCTTTCTTT
d_call: TRBD2; j_call: TRBJ2-2; v_call: TRBV4-1; clone_size: -; cdr3_aa: CASSQGGLVANTGELFF; cdr3_nt: TGCGCCAGCAGCCAAGGGGGACTAGTCGCGAACACCGGGGAGCTGTTTTTT
d_call: TRBD1; j_call: TRBJ2-5; v_call: TRBV24-1; clone_size: -; cdr3_aa: CATSDLPDRDQETQYF; cdr3_nt: TGTGCCACCAGTGATTTGCCGGACAGGGACCAAGAGACCCAGTACTTC
d_call: -; j_call: TRBJ1-1; v_call: TRBV6-2/TRBV6-3; clone_size: -; cdr3_aa: CASSLGAGTEAFF; cdr3_nt: TGTGCCAGCAGTTTGGGGGCCGGGACTGAAGCTTTCTTT
d_call: TRBD2; j_call: TRBJ2-1; v_call: TRBV10-2; clone_size: -; cdr3_aa: CASSDALAGRTNEQFF; cdr3_nt: TGCGCCAGCAGTGATGCCCTAGCGGGGAGGACGAATGAGCAGTTCTTC
d_call: TRBD1; j_call: TRBJ1-5; v_call: TRBV27; clone_size: -; cdr3_aa: CASSSGTGGLQQHF; cdr3_nt: TGTGCCAGCAGTTCCGGGACAGGGGGCCTCCAACAGCATTTT
d_call: TRBD1; j_call: TRBJ1-1; v_call: TRBV6-5; clone_size: -; cdr3_aa: CASMGTENTEAFF; cdr3_nt: TGTGCCAGCATGGGGACAGAGAACACTGAAGCTTTCTTT
d_call: -; j_call: TRBJ1-6; v_call: TRBV6-5; clone_size: -; cdr3_aa: CASSRTVNSPLHF; cdr3_nt: TGTGCCAGCAGTCGGACAGTTAATTCACCCCTCCACTTT
d_call: TRBD2; j_call: TRBJ2-2; v_call: TRBV6-1; clone_size: -; cdr3_aa: CASSDPRAGGTGELFF; cdr3_nt: TGTGCCAGCAGTGATCCGCGAGCGGGGGGCACCGGGGAGCTGTTTTTT
d_call: TRBD2; j_call: TRBJ2-3; v_call: TRBV3-1/TRBV3-2; clone_size: -; cdr3_aa: CASSQGGGGPTDTQYF; cdr3_nt: TGTGCCAGCAGCCAAGGGGGCGGGGGGCCCACAGATACGCAGTATTTT